What follows describes a single T cell receptor (beta chain). The CDR3 sequence is 14 residues long. From germline, CDR1 is LNHDA and CDR2 SQIVND (reference sequence). Trimming pared 4 bases from V and 2 bases from J, leaving 12 bases between. How the authors handled the data: The authors estimated nucleated cell counts from reference gene primer amplification. Clones were read by immunoSEQ multiplex PCR, and TCRdb kept only the in-frame ones, dropping some. Clonal size and the V and J genes are those of that table, whereas D and trimming came from the DNA. The sample lists over 40,000 clones; about 79% were seen once. This sample is drawn from a study of blood T cell repertoires in COVID-19. Study in general: COVID-19 samples from acute and convalescent phases originated in the United States, Italy and Spain. The cDNA or gDNA used as material had been derived from T cells, B-cell-depleted T cells, or PBMCs.

The rearrangement links TRBV19 to TRBJ2-7; a possible D gene is TRBD1 (6 bases). This sequence was found in a human donor in a cohort sampled during active COVID-19. The sequenced sample was peripheral blood. This CDR3 reads CASSTPGTTYEQYF. DNA of the CDR3: TGTGCCAGTAGTACGCCCGGGACAACCTACGAGCAGTACTTC.